These 10 T cell receptor beta chains share one sample of origin, sequenced in a study of shared clonotypes between healthy human individuals. The method was immunoSEQ multiplex PCR; TCRdb's version includes in-frame clones alone and lacks a portion of them. The table lists about 2 million clones, 90% to 95% of them singletons. Material: naive CD4+ T cells sorted from blood. Stated subset: CD45RA+ positively selected. The receptors shown here come from a man younger than 30 in good health.

The chain links TRBV6-6 to TRBJ1-1, with TRBD1 as a possible D gene (5 bases). This CDR3 has 14 residues. Germline assignment: CDR1 MNHNY and CDR2 SVGAGI (reference sequence). The V end lost 1 base, the J end lost 2 bases, and 8 bases lay between the germline ends. Here the CDR3 reads CASSYYRDNTEAFF. DNA of the CDR3: TGTGCCAGCAGTTACTATCGGGACAACACTGAAGCTTTCTTT.

The V and J genes are TRBV7-8 and TRBJ1-5; D is unclear. This CDR3 comprises 12 residues. From germline, CDR1 is SGHVS and CDR2 FQNEAQ. Trimming took off 4 bases at V and 8 bases at J, with 9 bases between the two ends. CDR3 loop: CASSSWPEPQHF. The CDR3 DNA reads TGTGCCAGCAGCTCTTGGCCGGAGCCCCAGCATTTT.

The chain links TRBV19 to TRBJ1-6; 12 nucleotides match TRBD1. CDR1 and CDR2 from the germline V gene are LNHDA and SQIVND (reference sequence). CDR3 length: 15 amino acids. V dropped 7 bases and J dropped 10; count of bases not matched to a gene: 8. CDR3 coding DNA: TGTGCCAGTACCTCAGGGGACAGGGGGCACTCACCCCTCCACTTT. It is translated as CASTSGDRGHSPLHF.

This clone was observed a few times. The CDR3: CASSSRTGELFF. CDR3 in DNA: TGTGCCAGCAGTTCCCGTACCGGGGAGCTGTTTTTT. The chain couples TRBV6-5 to TRBJ2-2, with D unclear. V was cut by 4 bases and J by 5 bases, with 5 bases left in between. This CDR3 comprises 12 residues. Looked up from germline, CDR1 is MNHEY and CDR2 is SVGAGI.

The chain joins TRBV9 to TRBJ2-3; D is possibly TRBD2 (6 bases). Trimming shortened V by 0 bases and J by 8 bases, and 16 bases separated the two germline ends. Per germline, CDR1 SGDLS and CDR2 YYNGEE. The CDR3 is 15 residues long. The CDR3 DNA is TGTGCCAGCAGCGTAGCCACTGTGGGACTGGTTACGCAGTATTTT. Its translation is CASSVATVGLVTQYF. The whole variable domain, remainder taken from reference TRBV9 and TRBJ2-3, is DSGVTQTPKHLITATGQRVTLRCSPRSGDLSVYWYQQSLDQGLQFLIQYYNGEERAKGNILERFSAQQFPDLHSELNLSSLELGDSALYFCASSVATVGLVTQYFGPGTRLTVL.

This clone was seen a single time. The rearrangement uses TRBV5-4 and TRBJ2-1; possibly TRBD1 for D (6 bases). Germline V gene lookup returns CDR1 SGHNT and CDR2 YYREEE (reference sequence). The CDR3 extends over 15 amino acids. V lost 3 bases and J lost 6, with 16 bases in between. Written as DNA, the CDR3 is TGTGCCAGCAGCTGGGGCCACAGGGTCATCAATGAGCAGTTCTTC. Its protein is CASSWGHRVINEQFF.

The chain links TRBV10-3 to TRBJ2-2; possible D gene TRBD1, 6 bases. V was pared by 0 bases and J by 4 bases, with 12 bases between. Germline CDR1 is ENHRY and CDR2 is SYGVKD. This CDR3 is built from 16 residues. CDR3 coding DNA: TGTGCCATCAGTGAGTCCGGCAGGGGAAGCACCGGGGAGCTGTTTTTT. Translation gives CAISESGRGSTGELFF.

The rearrangement links TRBV7-9 to TRBJ2-7, with 7 bases fitting TRBD1. This CDR3 is built from 15 residues. The V gene's germline CDR1 is SEHNR and CDR2 FQNEAQ (reference sequence). With V trimmed by 5 bases and J by 0 bases, 7 bases remained unmatched. This CDR3 reads CASSPGQKDSYEQYF. The CDR3 DNA follows: TGTGCCAGCAGCCCGGGACAGAAAGACTCCTACGAGCAGTACTTC.

This rearrangement joins TRBV10-3 to TRBJ1-5; 7 bases match TRBD1. CDR1 ENHRY and CDR2 SYGVKD come from the germline V gene. Losses at the gene ends were 3 bases for V and 3 bases for J; bases not matched to a gene: 5. The CDR3 runs to 15 residues. For the CDR3, the DNA is TGTGCCATCAGTGATCTAGGGGGCGTCAATCAGCCCCAGCATTTT. Translating it yields CAISDLGGVNQPQHF.

The rearrangement joins TRBV6-9 to TRBJ2-4; TRBD1 might be the D (7 bases). The CDR3 is 14 residues long. Germline V gene data show CDR1 as MNHGY and CDR2 as SVAAGI. Trimming took off 6 bases at V and 4 bases at J, with 13 bases between the two ends. CDR3 sequence reads: CASSWRGRKNIQYF. As DNA, the CDR3 is TGTGCCAGCAGCTGGAGGGGGCGGAAAAACATTCAGTACTTC.